This TCR beta chain was sequenced during a study of neurological immune-mediated disorders. Germline values: CDR1 ENHRY, CDR2 SYGVKD. V was pared by 5 bases and J by 6 bases, with 13 bases between. The CDR3 is 14 amino acids. This clonotype was found a few times. Using its own MiXCR run on the 5' RACE reads, TCRdb lists one record per CDR3 protein. The sample includes about 71,000 distinct CDR3 sequences, about 4.9% seen only once; the top ten take 6.5% to 7.5%. From 2 million PBMCs stored at -80 C, the unsorted libraries were generated. Sequencing was done on a sample of PBMCs. The rearrangement links TRBV10-3 to TRBJ1-4; a possible D gene is TRBD1 (5 bases). This TCR was sampled from a man aged 25 to 40 with multiple sclerosis. The CDR3 DNA is TGTGCCATCAGTCCCCAGGGCAATCATGAAAAACTGTTTTTT. It encodes CAISPQGNHEKLFF.